A selection of T cell receptor beta chains follows, all from one sample in a study of shared clonotypes between healthy human individuals. Assay used: immunoSEQ multiplex PCR; TCRdb lists only in-frame clones, some missing. Among over 850,000 clones, 78% were seen once, and the ten largest hold 0.55% to 0.7%. What was sequenced was memory CD4+ T cells from PBMCs. The receptors were gathered from a man aged 18 to 35 in good health. Some clones in this sample may be carry-over from other donors' samples. Both conserved end residues are part of each CDR3. The D gene is left open where the match is weak.

>16|TRBV27|TRBJ1-2|TRBD1
CASSYVGQGANYGYTF
>13|TRBV10-3|TRBJ1-3|TRBD1
CAISQGAGNTIYF
>14|TRBV5-8|TRBJ1-2|TRBD1
CASSWIQGAVGYTF
>13|TRBV27|TRBJ2-5|-
CASSPRNEETQYF
>12|TRBV6-5|TRBJ1-3|-
CASRSSGNTIYF
>17|TRBV10-1|TRBJ2-7|TRBD2
CASREKPPGTSGYEQYF
>16|TRBV18|TRBJ1-3|-
CASSPQGDRSGNTIYF
>17|TRBV4-2|TRBJ1-2|TRBD1
CASSQVGSEGATDGYTF
>15|TRBV6-5|TRBJ1-5|-
CASSSDSFSNQPQHF
>14|TRBV6-6|TRBJ1-2|TRBD1
CASSLLSGTGRTSF
>19|TRBV5-4|TRBJ1-1|TRBD1
CASSLDGLGQGGNDTEAFF
>15|TRBV6-1|TRBJ2-1|-
CASISSVRSYNEQFF
>13|TRBV28|TRBJ2-2|-
CASSLSYAGELFF
>14|TRBV19|TRBJ2-2|-
CASKPRVYAGELFF
>14|TRBV7-9|TRBJ1-4|-
CASSPRAGVEKLFF
>12|TRBV6-5|TRBJ2-7|-
CASSSTALEQYF
>17|TRBV19|TRBJ2-1|TRBD2
CASSILLAGEGYNEQFF
>13|TRBV19|TRBJ2-7|-
CASSRTGNYEQYF
>17|TRBV7-9|TRBJ1-1|-
CASSHGQSQVVNTEAFF
>15|TRBV9|TRBJ2-2|-
CASSVTGTVNGELFF
>13|TRBV4-2|TRBJ2-3|-
CASRPGSTDTQYF
>13|TRBV30|TRBJ2-7|TRBD1
CAWSVGTGSLQYF
>12|TRBV2|TRBJ2-2|-
CASSTYTGELFF
>13|TRBV7-9|TRBJ1-2|TRBD1
CASSLFQGDGYTF
>16|TRBV5-1|TRBJ1-4|-
CASSLATGPKGEKLFF
>15|TRBV11-2|TRBJ2-4|-
CASSLVVAAKNIQYF
>15|TRBV6-1|TRBJ2-5|-
CASRIGGPGGETQYF
>17|TRBV6-4|TRBJ2-7|TRBD2
CASKLTSGRAGAYEQYF
>14|TRBV21-1|TRBJ2-5|-
CASSKEAGQETQYF
>18|TRBV4-1|TRBJ1-1|TRBD1
CASSQGIRDRGSNTEAFF
>15|TRBV6-1|TRBJ1-3|-
CASSMGGTSGNTIYF
>14|TRBV15|TRBJ2-7|-
CATSRDQISYEQYF
>14|TRBV28|TRBJ2-7|TRBD2
CASSWGLAGGRSYF
>16|TRBV4-3|TRBJ2-7|-
CASSQDIMDGTYEQYF
>14|TRBV11-2|TRBJ2-3|-
CASSAPQEQYTQYF
>15|TRBV4-1|TRBJ1-3|-
CASSQPITGRNTIYF
>15|TRBV27|TRBJ1-4|-
CASSLSAGPNEKLFF
>16|TRBV19|TRBJ2-6|-
CASSTSRSSGANVLTF
>14|TRBV7-3|TRBJ2-1|-
CASSLGSGFSEQFF
>16|TRBV28|TRBJ1-2|TRBD1
CASSLLPTGGVSGYTF
>15|TRBV11-2|TRBJ2-7|TRBD2
CASSSSGGTTYEQYF
>16|TRBV10-3|TRBJ2-5|TRBD1
CAISDTWGQGREAQYF
>15|TRBV19|TRBJ2-5|-
CASSSPRGGRETQYF
>18|TRBV5-1|TRBJ2-3|TRBD2
CASSLGGLAGGGSDTQYF
>12|TRBV6-6|TRBJ2-1|-
CASGIRGNEQFF
>15|TRBV27|TRBJ2-5|TRBD1
CASSLTQGGWETQYF